The clone carrying this T cell receptor beta chain has just a few counts. The target antigen is unknown. Authors of the study amplified TCR beta CDR3 regions from RNA transcripts. TCR CDR3 underwent first-round RT-PCR with the HTBI primer set. Each CDR3 protein is one row after TCRdb ran MiXCR on the multiplex PCR reads. The table shows roughly 160,000 distinct CDR3 sequences, with around 8.9% occurring only once. Germline values: CDR1 SGDLS, CDR2 YYNGEE. This CDR3 has 22 residues. The V segment lost 0 bases and the J segment 5 bases; nucleotides outside the gene matches: 25. This record comes from a study of T cells in Graves' hyperthyroidism and ophthalmopathy. Study results and caveats: Most clonotypes expanded in the thyroid (above 0.001) were also present in blood.

Clinical symptoms, serum thyroxine and TRAb, thyroid ultrasound and orbital computed tomography together formed the diagnostic basis. This clonotype was sampled from a woman between 18 and 29 years old with Graves' hyperthyroidism that later progressed to Graves' ophthalmopathy. The chain uses TRBV9 and TRBJ2-1; 8 bases are a match to TRBD2. Material for sequencing was blood. The CDR3 loop reads CASSVVVNGGTSPSRPNNEQFF. The CDR3 region has the DNA TGTGCCAGCAGCGTAGTAGTAAATGGGGGGACTAGTCCCAGTAGGCCAAACAATGAGCAGTTCTTC.